This TCR beta chain was recorded in a study of T cell responses to AZD1222 COVID-19 vaccine. Whole-study findings and limits: No repertoire was sampled before or during the peak T cell response, only after it. Targeting of unmutated variant regions was reportedly seen in nearly half of spike-specific TCRs.

Note on this clone: The antigen is undetermined.

Assay used: immunoSEQ multiplex PCR; TCRdb lists only in-frame clones, some missing. This table holds under 150,000 clones, roughly 89% found once. V trimming: 6 bases; J trimming: 5 bases; junction bases outside the gene matches: 1. CDR3 length: 13 residues. The receptor's source is an adult in good health. Specimen: peripheral blood, collected on day 0 of MenACWY control vaccination. This rearrangement joins TRBV12-3 or TRBV12-4 to TRBJ2-7; 13 bases line up with TRBD2. The CDR3 spells CASRTSGRNEQYF. In nucleotides, the CDR3 is TGTGCCAGCAGGACTAGCGGGAGGAACGAGCAGTACTTC.